These 21 T cell receptor beta chains originate from one sample sequenced in a study of shared clonotypes between healthy human individuals. The data were produced by immunoSEQ multiplex PCR, yet TCRdb's version contains in-frame clones alone and is incomplete. This sample has about 1.4 million clones, with approximately 96% found just once. The specimen was naive CD4+ T cells sorted from blood. Described subset: CD45RA+ positively selected. These receptors all stem from a man younger than 40 in good health.

The V and J genes are TRBV4-3 and TRBJ2-3, with 9 bases identical to TRBD1. The CDR3 has 16 residues. V was pared by 4 bases and J by 6 bases, with 11 bases of the junction left unmatched. Looked up from germline, CDR1 is LGHNA and CDR2 is YSLEER. The CDR3 DNA is TGCGCCAGCAGCCCTCAGGGGACAGGGTTGGTGGATACGCAGTATTTT. This encodes CASSPQGTGLVDTQYF.

This chain links TRBV6-1 with TRBJ2-2, with D perhaps matching TRBD2 (6 bases). CDR1 MNHNS and CDR2 SASEGT come from the germline V gene. CDR3 length: 17 amino acids. V was shortened by 5 bases and J by 6 bases, with 22 bases between the two germline ends. This CDR3 reads CASSQGGTDYFPGELFF. The DNA of the CDR3 is TGTGCCAGCAGTCAAGGAGGGACTGACTATTTTCCCGGGGAGCTGTTTTTT.

As for this clone: Other DNA sequences in this specimen translate into the identical CDR3. V is TRBV29-1 and J is TRBJ2-1, with D maybe TRBD2 (5 bases). This CDR3 has 11 amino acids. The germline V gene encodes CDR1 SQVTM and CDR2 ANQGSEA. With 4 bases removed from V and 7 bases from J, the gap between germline ends came to 8 bases. The CDR3 spells CSVAGGNEQFF. CDR3 sequence (DNA): TGCAGCGTTGCTGGAGGTAATGAGCAGTTCTTC.

This clone occurred once. The chain is built from TRBV5-1 and TRBJ2-1, with a weak D call TRBD2 (6 bases). Germline CDR1 SGHRS, CDR2 YFSETQ. The CDR3 is 13 residues long. The V end lost 1 base, the J end lost 9 bases, and 11 bases lay between the germline ends. The CDR3 loop reads CASSLIFGGEQFF. The CDR3 DNA is TGCGCCAGCAGCTTGATTTTCGGGGGTGAGCAGTTCTTC.

The sample holds one count of this clone. The chain combines TRBV29-1 with TRBJ2-7; 7 nucleotides agree with TRBD1. Germline V gives CDR1 SQVTM, CDR2 ANQGSEA. The ends lost 4 bases at V and 2 bases at J; junction bases unmatched: 14. The CDR3 totals 16 residues. CDR3 amino acids: CSVVILPGQTPYEQYF. In DNA, the CDR3 is TGCAGCGTTGTGATCCTCCCGGGACAGACCCCCTACGAGCAGTACTTC.

The chain combines TRBV6-5 with TRBJ1-2; D is uncertain. Between the trimmed V and J ends, which lost 2 bases and 0 bases, there was a span of 13 bases. CDR1 and CDR2 (germline): MNHEY, SVGAGI. The CDR3 runs to 16 residues. The DNA for the CDR3 is TGTGCCAGCAGTTACCTAGGCAGAAGTTCTAACTATGGCTACACCTTC. Protein product: CASSYLGRSSNYGYTF.

A remark on this clone: Other DNA sequences in this sample translate to the same CDR3. The chain couples TRBV28 to TRBJ2-7; unclear D gene. Germline-derived CDR1 and CDR2 are MDHEN and SYDVKM. Trimming took 2 bases from V and 4 from J, leaving 3 bases between them. The CDR3 is 11 amino acids. The chain's CDR3 is CASSLQYEQYF. The CDR3, as DNA: TGTGCCAGCAGTTTACAGTACGAGCAGTACTTC.

This chain connects TRBV5-8 to TRBJ1-1; D gene unclear. Germline V gene lookup returns CDR1 SGHTS and CDR2 YDEGEE. CDR3 length equals 15 residues. V lost 4 bases and J 5 bases, leaving 18 bases between the germline ends. CDR3 residues: CASSGYGRPGTEAFF. The DNA for the CDR3 is TGTGCCAGCAGCGGATACGGGCGCCCCGGGACTGAAGCTTTCTTT.

This chain joins TRBV28 and TRBJ2-6; TRBD2 agrees at 9 bases. The trim removed 7 bases at V and 4 bases at J, leaving 5 bases unmatched. The V gene's germline CDR1 is MDHEN and CDR2 SYDVKM. The CDR3 runs to 15 residues. The DNA of the CDR3 is TGTGCCAGCACCATTAGCGGGAGAGGGGCCAACGTCCTGACTTTC. This translates into CASTISGRGANVLTF.

The V gene is TRBV25-1, the J gene TRBJ1-1; 7 bases agree with TRBD1. Germline CDR1 is MGHDK and CDR2 is SYGVNS. This CDR3 comprises 14 residues. V gave up 5 bases and J gave up 8 bases; unmatched junction bases: 11. The CDR3 is CASSKPGTAAEAFF. In DNA, the CDR3 is TGTGCCAGCAGTAAACCCGGGACAGCAGCAGAAGCTTTCTTT.

This clone appeared a single time. This CDR3 is CASSPQSGQGIYEQYF. The CDR3 DNA sequence: TGCGCCAGCAGCCCCCAATCCGGACAGGGGATTTACGAGCAGTACTTC. The chain combines TRBV4-1 with TRBJ2-7; 9 bases fit TRBD1. Trimming removed 4 bases from V and 4 bases from J; junction bases left unmatched: 11. Per the germline V gene, CDR1 is MGHRA and CDR2 is YSYEKL. This CDR3 is 16 amino acids long.

The chain joins TRBV6-5 to TRBJ2-5; D is ambiguous. The CDR3 is 13 amino acids. Trimming cost V 0 bases and J 4 bases, with 6 bases left between them. Germline V gives CDR1 MNHEY, CDR2 SVGAGI. CDR3 coding DNA: TGTGCCAGCAGTTACTCGTTTGGAGAGACCCAGTACTTC. This translates into CASSYSFGETQYF.

The chain carries TRBV29-1 and TRBJ2-1; TRBD2 is a possible D gene (6 bases). Germline V gene data show CDR1 as SQVTM and CDR2 as ANQGSEA. The CDR3 length is 14 residues. V gave up 3 bases and J gave up 3 bases, with 12 bases separating them. The CDR3 DNA is TGCAGCGTTGATAGGCGGGGCAGCTACAATGAGCAGTTCTTC. Its translation is CSVDRRGSYNEQFF.

V and J are TRBV30 and TRBJ2-7; 11 bases are a match to TRBD2. The germline V gene encodes CDR1 GTSNPN and CDR2 SVGIG (reference sequence). This CDR3 comprises 16 residues. V was pared by 5 bases and J by 2 bases, with 11 bases of the junction left unmatched. The CDR3 nucleotides read TGTGCCTGGGCCTCAGCAGGGACTAGCGGAACCTACGAGCAGTACTTC. Translating it yields CAWASAGTSGTYEQYF.

This chain joins TRBV10-3 and TRBJ2-1; 9 positions agree with TRBD2. The V and J ends lost 6 bases and 8 bases, in that order; junction bases with no gene match: 20. This CDR3 is 18 amino acids long. Germline V gene sequence: CDR1 ENHRY, CDR2 SYGVKD. The CDR3 nucleotides read TGTGCCATCAGGGACCCTGGACTGGGCGGGAGGGCCCGGGATGAGCAGTTCTTC. It specifies CAIRDPGLGGRARDEQFF.

The V gene is TRBV28, the J gene TRBJ1-1; D gene uncertain. The germline gives CDR1 MDHEN, CDR2 SYDVKM. The CDR3 is made up of 13 amino acids. The V gene lost 5 bases and the J gene lost 2 bases, with 9 bases spanning the gap. The CDR3 DNA follows: TGTGCCAGCAGTAGTGGATCTAACACTGAAGCTTTCTTT. Translating it yields CASSSGSNTEAFF. Full variable domain (rest looked up from reference TRBV28 and TRBJ1-1): DVKVTQSSRYLVKRTGEKVFLECVQDMDHENMFWYRQDPGLGLRLIYFSYDVKMKEKGDIPEGYSVSREKKERFSLILESASTNQTSMYLCASSSGSNTEAFFGQGTRLTVV.

V is TRBV5-1 and J is TRBJ1-4, with 7 bases aligning to TRBD1. Germline V gene sequence: CDR1 SGHRS, CDR2 YFSETQ. The junction had 6 bases not matched to a gene; V was cut back by 2 bases and J by 8 bases. This CDR3 comprises 14 residues. The DNA of the CDR3 is TGCGCCAGCAGCTTAAACAGGGGTGAAGAAAAACTGTTTTTT. It is translated as CASSLNRGEEKLFF.

The chain is built from TRBV5-4 and TRBJ2-2, with D uncertain. Germline CDR1 is SGHNT and CDR2 is YYREEE (reference sequence). Trimming pared 4 bases from V and 2 bases from J, leaving 15 bases between. This CDR3 spans 16 amino acids. The chain's CDR3 is CASSPPAELNTGELFF. CDR3 DNA: TGTGCCAGCAGCCCCCCAGCTGAACTTAACACCGGGGAGCTGTTTTTT.

The rearrangement links TRBV4-2 to TRBJ1-3, with a possible D match to TRBD1 (5 bases). V lost 5 bases to trimming and J lost 4 bases, with 18 bases between them. The germline V gene encodes CDR1 LGHNA and CDR2 YNFKEQ. The CDR3 is 16 amino acids. Here the CDR3 DNA reads TGTGCCAGCAGCTTGGTTGTCAGGGTGACAGGAAACACCATATATTTT. Translated: CASSLVVRVTGNTIYF.

The rearrangement joins TRBV28 to TRBJ1-5; 8 bases line up with TRBD1. V gave up 6 bases and J gave up 9 bases; unmatched junction bases: 13. The V gene's germline CDR1 is MDHEN and CDR2 SYDVKM. The CDR3 length is 15 residues. CDR3 amino acids: CASSPRGQGNSPQHF. The CDR3 region has the DNA TGTGCCAGCAGCCCCCGAGGACAGGGCAACTCGCCCCAGCATTTT.

The V gene is TRBV18, the J gene TRBJ2-1; TRBD2 aligns across 7 bases. The CDR3 has 13 amino acids. The germline V gene encodes CDR1 KGHSH and CDR2 LQKENI. J lost 4 bases, V lost 6 bases, and 3 bases had no gene match. CDR3: CASSSGNYNEQFF. In DNA, the CDR3 is TGTGCCAGCTCCAGCGGGAATTACAATGAGCAGTTCTTC. Full variable domain (rest looked up from reference TRBV18 and TRBJ2-1): NAGVMQNPRHLVRRRGQEARLRCSPMKGHSHVYWYRQLPEEGLKFMVYLQKENIIDESGMPKERFSAEFPKEGPSILRIQQVVRGDSAAYFCASSSGNYNEQFFGPGTRLTVL.